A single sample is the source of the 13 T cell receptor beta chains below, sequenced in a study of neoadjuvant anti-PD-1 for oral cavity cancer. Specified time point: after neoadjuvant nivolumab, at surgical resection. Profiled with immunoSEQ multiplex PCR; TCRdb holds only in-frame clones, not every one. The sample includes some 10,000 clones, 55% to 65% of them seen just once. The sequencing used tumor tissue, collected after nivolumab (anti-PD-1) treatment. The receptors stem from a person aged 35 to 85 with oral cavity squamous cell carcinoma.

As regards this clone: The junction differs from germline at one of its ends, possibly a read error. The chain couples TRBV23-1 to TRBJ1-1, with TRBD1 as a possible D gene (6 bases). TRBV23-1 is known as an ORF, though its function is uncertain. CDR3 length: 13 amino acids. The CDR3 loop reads CVSISKGGTEAFF. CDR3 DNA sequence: TGCGTCAGCATCTCTAAAGGGGGGACTGAAGCTTTCTTT.

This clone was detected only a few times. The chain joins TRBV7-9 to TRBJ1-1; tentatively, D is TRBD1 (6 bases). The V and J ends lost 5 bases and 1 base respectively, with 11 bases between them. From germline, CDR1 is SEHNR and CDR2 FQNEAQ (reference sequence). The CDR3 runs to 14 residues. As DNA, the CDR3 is TGTGCCAGCAGCCTCATGGGGGCGAACACTGAAGCTTTCTTT. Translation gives CASSLMGANTEAFF.

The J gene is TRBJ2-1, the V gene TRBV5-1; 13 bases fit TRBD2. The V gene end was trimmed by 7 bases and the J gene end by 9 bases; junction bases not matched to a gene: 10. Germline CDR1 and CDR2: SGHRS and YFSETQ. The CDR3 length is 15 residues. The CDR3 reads CASAVGTSGNREQFF. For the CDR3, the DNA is TGCGCCAGCGCGGTGGGGACTAGCGGGAACCGTGAGCAGTTCTTC.

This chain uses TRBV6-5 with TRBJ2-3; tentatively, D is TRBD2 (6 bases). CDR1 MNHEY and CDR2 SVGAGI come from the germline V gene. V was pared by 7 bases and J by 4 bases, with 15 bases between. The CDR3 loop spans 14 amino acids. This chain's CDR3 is CASTRSSGADTQYF. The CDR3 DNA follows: TGTGCCAGCACGAGATCTTCGGGGGCAGATACGCAGTATTTT.

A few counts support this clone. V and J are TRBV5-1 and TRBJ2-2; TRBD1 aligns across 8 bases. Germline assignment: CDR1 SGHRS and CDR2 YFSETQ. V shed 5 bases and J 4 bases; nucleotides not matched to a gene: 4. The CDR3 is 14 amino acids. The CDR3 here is CASRPGQVTGELFF. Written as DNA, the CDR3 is TGCGCCAGCAGGCCGGGACAGGTCACCGGGGAGCTGTTTTTT.

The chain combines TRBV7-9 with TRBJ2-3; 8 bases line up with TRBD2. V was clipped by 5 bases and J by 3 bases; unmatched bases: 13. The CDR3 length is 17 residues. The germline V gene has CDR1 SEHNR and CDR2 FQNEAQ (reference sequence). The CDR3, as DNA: TGTGCCAGCAGCGCCTCCGGGGGGGCGTCGGGAACAGATACGCAGTATTTT. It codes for CASSASGGASGTDTQYF.

CDR3 DNA: TGTGCCAGCAGCTCCAAACGACAGGGGGCGAACACTGAAGCTTTCTTT. Translation gives CASSSKRQGANTEAFF. The chain has TRBV5-4 and TRBJ1-1; TRBD1 matches 10 bases. Germline assignment: CDR1 SGHNT and CDR2 YYREEE (reference sequence). The CDR3 runs 16 residues. With 3 bases clipped from V and 1 base from J, the junction kept 6 bases outside the gene matches.

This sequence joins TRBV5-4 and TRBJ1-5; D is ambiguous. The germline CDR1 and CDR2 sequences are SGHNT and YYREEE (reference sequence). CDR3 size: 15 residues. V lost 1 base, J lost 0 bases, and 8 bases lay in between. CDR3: CASSLWANSNQPQHF. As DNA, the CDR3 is TGTGCCAGCAGCTTGTGGGCGAATAGCAATCAGCCCCAGCATTTT.

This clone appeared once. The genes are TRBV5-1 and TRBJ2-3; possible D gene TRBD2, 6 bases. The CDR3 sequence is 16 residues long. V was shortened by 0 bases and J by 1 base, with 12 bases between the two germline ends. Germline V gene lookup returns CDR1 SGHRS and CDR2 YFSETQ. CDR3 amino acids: CASSLATRRGTDTQYF. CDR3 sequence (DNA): TGCGCCAGCAGCTTGGCGACCCGGAGGGGCACAGATACGCAGTATTTT.

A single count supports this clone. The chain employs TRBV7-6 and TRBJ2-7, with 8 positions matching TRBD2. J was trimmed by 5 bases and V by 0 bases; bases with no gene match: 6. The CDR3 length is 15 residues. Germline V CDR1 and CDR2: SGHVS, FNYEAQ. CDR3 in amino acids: CASSLAAGVTHEQYF. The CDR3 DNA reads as TGTGCCAGCAGCTTAGCAGCGGGAGTTACCCACGAGCAGTACTTC.

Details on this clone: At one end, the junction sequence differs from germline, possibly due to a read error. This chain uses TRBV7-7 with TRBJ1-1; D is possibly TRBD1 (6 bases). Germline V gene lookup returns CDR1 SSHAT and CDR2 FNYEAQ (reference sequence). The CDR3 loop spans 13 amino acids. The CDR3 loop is CASSPRGVTEAFF. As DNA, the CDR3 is TGTGCTAGCAGCCCGAGGGGGGTCACTGAAGCTTTCTTT.

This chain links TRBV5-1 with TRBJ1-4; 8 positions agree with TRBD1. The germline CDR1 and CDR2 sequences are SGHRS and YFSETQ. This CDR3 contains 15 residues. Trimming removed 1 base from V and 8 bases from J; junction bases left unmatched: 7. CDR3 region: CASSLSGQGGEKLFF. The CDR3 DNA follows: TGCGCCAGCAGCTTGAGCGGACAGGGAGGAGAAAAACTGTTTTTT.

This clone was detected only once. The CDR3 is CASSPGKETQYF. The CDR3 DNA is TGTGCCAGCTCACCCGGGAAAGAGACCCAGTACTTC. The chain couples TRBV18 to TRBJ2-5, with D possibly being TRBD2 (5 bases). Per the germline V gene, CDR1 is KGHSH and CDR2 is LQKENI. Trimming left V 3 bases short and J 3 bases short, with 5 bases between. There are 12 residues in the CDR3.